These T cell receptor beta chains were read from a single sample in a study of immune characterization of retroperitoneal liposarcoma. MiXCR, run by TCRdb on the PCR reads, gives a single entry per CDR3 protein. The sample lists about 11,000 distinct CDR3 sequences; about 46% were seen once. Sequences were obtained from tumor tissue. The receptor set was obtained from a female donor with retroperitoneal liposarcoma. The CDR3 runs from the conserved cysteine through the conserved F or W. Fields, in order: clone size, D gene, V gene, J gene, CDR3 protein, CDR3 DNA. The D gene is left open where the match is weak. The listing skips clone size in some rows; elsewhere it reads once, few, many or a size class.

NA,TRBD2,TRBV6-1,TRBJ2-1,CASRIRLAGYNEQFF,TGTGCCAGCAGGATTAGACTAGCGGGATACAATGAGCAGTTCTTC
NA,NA,TRBV10-3,TRBJ1-3,CAIRSTTGTIYF,TGTGCCATCAGGTCCACGACGGGCACCATATATTTT
NA,TRBD2,TRBV6-1,TRBJ2-7,CASTLRTSGSGEQYF,TGTGCCAGCACCCTAAGGACTAGCGGGAGTGGGGAGCAGTACTTC
few,NA,TRBV7-6,TRBJ2-1,CASSQNPGPQFF,TGTGCCAGCAGCCAAAATCCGGGTCCCCAGTTCTTC
few,TRBD1,TRBV7-8,TRBJ2-4,CASSPSGQGPGYNEQYF,TGTGCCAGCAGCCCCAGTGGACAGGGACCGGGTTACAATGAGCAGTACTTC
NA,TRBD1,TRBV12-3/TRBV12-4,TRBJ2-5,CASSINRGRGIQTQYF,TGTGCCAGCAGCATAAACCGGGGCAGGGGGATTCAGACCCAGTACTTC
NA,TRBD2,TRBV12-3/TRBV12-4,TRBJ2-5,CASSAGTSGGLREQYF,TGTGCCAGCAGTGCCGGGACTAGCGGGGGCCTTAGGGAGCAGTACTTC
NA,TRBD2,TRBV7-2,TRBJ2-1,CASSLRGGSTYNEQFF,TGTGCCAGCAGCTTAAGGGGCGGGAGCACCTACAATGAGCAGTTCTTC
NA,TRBD1,TRBV6-1,TRBJ2-5,CASTQPEETGKETQYF,TGTGCCAGCACCCAACCCGAAGAGACAGGGAAAGAGACCCAGTACTTC
NA,TRBD1,TRBV27,TRBJ2-5,CASSGQGQDVETQYF,TGTGCCAGCAGTGGACAGGGGCAGGACGTGGAGACCCAGTACTTC
NA,NA,TRBV7-2,TRBJ2-7,CASSRGQYEQYF,TGTGCCAGCAGCCGAGGACAGTACGAGCAGTACTTC
NA,NA,TRBV6-1,TRBJ2-1,CASSERGALAEQFF,TGTGCCAGCAGTGAACGGGGGGCGTTGGCCGAGCAGTTCTTC
NA,TRBD2,TRBV10-2,TRBJ2-1,CASSGAGAGNEQFF,TGCGCCAGCAGTGGGGCGGGAGCGGGGAATGAGCAGTTCTTC
NA,NA,TRBV7-2,TRBJ2-1,CASSLGGSRRNEQFF,TGTGCCAGCAGCTTAGGAGGTTCCAGGCGAAATGAGCAGTTCTTC
few,NA,TRBV6-1,TRBJ2-1,CASTSATGHPWGFF,TGTGCCAGCACCTCTGCGACAGGCCACCCCTGGGGGTTCTTC
few,NA,TRBV6-1,TRBJ2-3,CASSTGDLTDTQYF,TGTGCCAGCAGTACGGGGGATTTGACAGATACGCAGTATTTT
few,TRBD2,TRBV7-6,TRBJ2-3,CASSSRLAGFSTDTQYF,TGTGCTAGCAGCTCCAGGCTAGCGGGGTTCAGCACAGATACGCAGTATTTT
few,NA,TRBV7-2,TRBJ1-1,CASSLGGPSTEAFF,TGTGCCAGCAGCTTAGGGGGCCCCAGCACTGAAGCTTTCTTT
medium-sized,NA,TRBV6-1,TRBJ2-3,CATETSGTDTQYF,TGTGCCACCGAGACAAGCGGCACAGATACGCAGTATTTT
NA,NA,TRBV7-2,TRBJ2-5,CASSLYPPPETQYF,TGTGCCAGCAGCTTATATCCCCCCCCGGAGACCCAGTACTTC
NA,TRBD1,TRBV6-1,TRBJ2-5,CASIRGYREQYF,TGTGCCTCTATCAGGGGGTATCGTGAGCAGTACTTC
NA,NA,TRBV6-5,TRBJ2-7,CASSSRGYVSYEQYF,TGTGCCAGCAGTTCACGGGGATATGTTTCCTACGAGCAGTACTTC
NA,TRBD1,TRBV27,TRBJ2-1,CASSPGTDNEQFF,TGTGCCAGCAGTCCCGGGACAGACAATGAGCAGTTCTTC
NA,TRBD1,TRBV5-6,TRBJ1-2,CASTKRQGGYGYTF,TGTGCCAGCACGAAAAGACAGGGGGGCTATGGCTACACCTTC
NA,TRBD1,TRBV7-8,TRBJ1-1,CASSFGRGLTEAFF,TGTGCCAGCAGCTTTGGCAGGGGGCTAACTGAAGCTTTCTTT
NA,NA,TRBV11-3,TRBJ2-5,CASSLTHEQYF,TGTGCCAGCAGCTTAACCCATGAGCAGTACTTC
few,NA,TRBV6-6,TRBJ2-1,CASSYSSTGTYEQFF,TGTGCCAGCAGTTACTCGTCAACAGGGACCTACGAGCAGTTCTTC
once,NA,TRBV12-3/TRBV12-4,TRBJ2-6,CASSFWIGGISGANVLTF,TGTGCCAGCAGTTTCTGGATAGGGGGGATCTCTGGGGCCAACGTCCTGACTTTC
NA,NA,TRBV7-2,TRBJ2-7,CASSSPPPSASYEQYF,TGTGCCAGCAGCTCCCCCCCCCCTAGCGCCTCCTACGAGCAGTACTTC
NA,NA,TRBV27,TRBJ2-1,CASMGVVSYNEQFF,TGTGCCAGCATGGGCGTCGTCTCCTACAATGAGCAGTTCTTC
NA,NA,TRBV6-1,TRBJ2-5,CASSGAGGNQETQYF,TGTGCCAGCAGTGGGGCCGGGGGCAACCAAGAGACCCAGTACTTC